These 15 T cell receptor beta chains were all obtained from the same sample, sequenced in a study of blood T cell repertoires in COVID-19. Sequencing used immunoSEQ multiplex PCR; TCRdb keeps in-frame clones, though not all of them. The sample records around 140,000 clones, approximately 80% being singletons. The sample comprised peripheral blood. Source of these receptors: a man in his fifties or sixties with active or convalescent COVID-19.

This CDR3 reads CASSFAWAGMGFEQYF. DNA for the CDR3: TGTGCCAGCAGCTTCGCGTGGGCAGGGATGGGGTTCGAGCAGTACTTC. The chain has TRBV11-2 and TRBJ2-7, with D possibly TRBD1 on 5 matching bases. CDR3 length: 16 residues. Germline V gene data show CDR1 as SGHAT and CDR2 as FQNNGV. V was pared by 3 bases and J by 6 bases, with 21 bases between.

The chain links TRBV5-1 to TRBJ2-1, with 10 bases lining up with TRBD2. Germline values: CDR1 SGHRS, CDR2 YFSETQ. The J segment lost 4 bases and the V segment lost 5 bases, leaving 3 bases of the junction unmatched. This CDR3 spans 14 amino acids. CDR3 sequence: CASRSAGGYNEQFF. Here the CDR3 DNA reads TGCGCCAGCAGATCAGCGGGAGGGTACAATGAGCAGTTCTTC.

This chain links TRBV7-2 with TRBJ1-5; TRBD1 matches at 8 bases. There are 14 residues in the CDR3. V trimming: 4 bases; J trimming: 4 bases; junction bases outside the gene matches: 3. The germline V gene has CDR1 SGHTA and CDR2 FQGNSA. The DNA of the CDR3 is TGTGCCAGCAGCTCCAGACAGGGGAATCAGCCCCAGCATTTT. As protein: CASSSRQGNQPQHF.

The chain is built from TRBV30 and TRBJ1-2; 9 bases fit TRBD1. This CDR3 region has 17 residues. Trimming at V came to 1 base and at J to 2 bases, leaving 11 bases not matched to a gene. The germline V gene encodes CDR1 GTSNPN and CDR2 SVGIG (reference sequence). The CDR3 region is CAWSALGTGWGNYGYTF. The CDR3 nucleotides are TGTGCCTGGAGTGCCCTCGGGACAGGGTGGGGGAACTATGGCTACACCTTC.

The chain has TRBV4-3 and TRBJ2-3, with 8 bases that match TRBD2. CDR3 length: 17 residues. In germline, CDR1 is LGHNA, CDR2 YSLEER. The V and J ends lost 0 bases and 5 bases, in that order; junction bases with no gene match: 10. The CDR3 DNA sequence: TGCGCCAGCAGCCAAGACCTGTTAGCGGGATCAGTAGATACGCAGTATTTT. Its protein is CASSQDLLAGSVDTQYF.

This chain uses TRBV6-5 with TRBJ2-1, with 7 bases lining up with TRBD2. V shed 2 bases, J shed 2 bases, and the junction held 6 bases outside the gene matches. Germline values: CDR1 MNHEY, CDR2 SVGAGI. The length of the CDR3 is 16 residues. DNA for the CDR3: TGTGCCAGCAGTTACCAGCTGGCGGGGGCCTACAATGAGCAGTTCTTC. Its protein product is CASSYQLAGAYNEQFF.

This clone showed up just once. The chain combines TRBV27 with TRBJ1-4; TRBD1 is a possible D gene (5 bases). CDR3 length: 13 residues. V lost 6 bases to trimming and J lost 8 bases, with 13 bases between them. From germline, CDR1 is MNHEY and CDR2 SMNVEV (reference sequence). The CDR3 loop reads CASRGGGEEKLFF. The CDR3 DNA sequence: TGTGCCAGCAGGGGGGGAGGGGAAGAAAAACTGTTTTTT. The full variable domain, its missing parts supplied by reference TRBV27 and TRBJ1-4, is EAQVTQNPRYLITVTGKKLTVTCSQNMNHEYMSWYRQDPGLGLRQIYYSMNVEVTDKGDVPEGYKVSRKEKRNFPLILESPSPNQTSLYFCASRGGGEEKLFFGSGTQLSVL.

V usage is TRBV27 and J usage is TRBJ1-2; tentatively, D is TRBD1 (5 bases). The V end was cut by 0 bases, the J end by 4 bases, with 9 bases between. CDR3 length: 14 amino acids. Germline values: CDR1 MNHEY, CDR2 SMNVEV (reference sequence). This CDR3 reads CASSLSEGTYGYTF. The CDR3 nucleotides are TGTGCCAGCAGTTTATCGGAGGGGACCTATGGCTACACCTTC.

The CDR3 region is CASSQVRQGIEAFF. The CDR3 DNA reads as TGTGCCAGCAGCCAAGTGCGGCAGGGAATTGAAGCTTTCTTT. The V call is TRBV4-2, the J call TRBJ1-1; maybe TRBD1 (5 bases). Germline loops: CDR1 LGHNA, CDR2 YNFKEQ. V dropped 1 base and J dropped 7 bases, with 13 bases sitting between them. The CDR3 has 14 amino acids.

DNA of the CDR3: TGTGCCAGCAGTTGGACAGGGCGGAACACTGAAGCTTTCTTT. This codes for CASSWTGRNTEAFF. This sequence joins TRBV6-2 or TRBV6-3 and TRBJ1-1; 8 bases match TRBD1. V gave up 4 bases and J gave up 1 base; unmatched junction bases: 2. Germline CDR1 is MNHEY and CDR2 is SVGEGT. The CDR3 spans 14 residues.

The chain is built from TRBV7-9 and TRBJ1-1; perhaps TRBD1 as D (5 bases). Trimming removed 1 base from V and 6 bases from J, with 6 bases in between. Germline V gives CDR1 SEHNR, CDR2 FQNEAQ (reference sequence). This CDR3 contains 12 residues. The CDR3 sequence: CASSLGTSEAFF. The CDR3, as DNA: TGTGCCAGCAGCTTAGGGACATCTGAAGCTTTCTTT.

The gene calls are TRBV5-1 and TRBJ1-1; possibly TRBD1 for D (6 bases). V gave up 5 bases and J gave up 11 bases, with 25 bases separating them. The CDR3 consists of 15 residues. The germline V gene encodes CDR1 SGHRS and CDR2 YFSETQ. In nucleotides, the CDR3 is TGCGCCAGCAGTCTTAGGACAGCACCTACACAAGGGGCTTTCTTT. Residues: CASSLRTAPTQGAFF. Full variable domain (outside the CDR3, taken from reference TRBV5-1 and TRBJ1-1): KAGVTQTPRYLIKTRGQQVTLSCSPISGHRSVSWYQQTPGQGLQFLFEYFSETQRNKGNFPGRFSGRQFSNSRSEMNVSTLELGDSALYLCASSLRTAPTQGAFFGQGTRLTVV.

This chain joins TRBV30 and TRBJ1-6; 7 nucleotides match TRBD1. The V and J ends lost 5 bases and 6 bases, in that order; junction bases with no gene match: 1. This CDR3 spans 12 amino acids. Germline-derived CDR1 and CDR2 are GTSNPN and SVGIG (reference sequence). The CDR3 sequence: CAWDRVNSPLHF. The DNA of the CDR3 is TGTGCCTGGGACAGGGTTAATTCACCCCTCCACTTT. Full variable domain (rest looked up from reference TRBV30 and TRBJ1-6): SQTIHQWPATLVQPVGSPLSLECTVEGTSNPNLYWYRQAAGRGLQLLFYSVGIGQISSEVPQNLSASRPQDRQFILSSKKLLLSDSGFYLCAWDRVNSPLHFGNGTRLTVT.

The chain uses TRBV6-5 and TRBJ1-6, with 7 bases aligning to TRBD1. The CDR3 spans 15 residues. The V gene end was trimmed by 0 bases and the J gene end by 8 bases; junction bases not matched to a gene: 4. Germline V gene data show CDR1 as MNHEY and CDR2 as SVGAGI. The CDR3 sequence is CASSYSRDRDSPLHF. Here the CDR3 DNA reads TGTGCCAGCAGTTACTCGCGCGACAGGGATTCACCCCTCCACTTT.

This rearrangement joins TRBV11-2 to TRBJ2-5; 10 positions match TRBD1. Germline V CDR1 and CDR2: SGHAT, FQNNGV. The CDR3 loop spans 14 amino acids. Unmatched junction bases numbered 5, after V lost 4 bases and J lost 6 bases. CDR3 sequence: CASSSGTGEKTQYF. The CDR3 DNA follows: TGTGCCAGCAGCTCAGGGACAGGGGAAAAGACCCAGTACTTC.